The rows below give T cell receptor beta chains drawn from one sample of a study of blood T cell repertoires in COVID-19. Assay used: immunoSEQ multiplex PCR; TCRdb lists only in-frame clones, some missing. This table has about 200,000 clones, more than 85% appearing once. Sequenced material: peripheral blood. All receptors come from a woman between 45 and 60 years old with COVID-19, enrolled during active disease. CDR3s include the opening cysteine and the closing phenylalanine or tryptophan. A D gene is named only where the DNA matches it firmly. The size entry is marked missing in some rows and otherwise reads once, few, many or a size class.

d_gene,j_gene,abundance,v_gene,CDR3nt,CDR3aa
TRBD2,TRBJ2-7,.,TRBV7-2,TGTGCCAGCAGCCAGAGCGGGGTTGAGCAGTACTTC,CASSQSGVEQYF
TRBD2,TRBJ2-4,.,TRBV12-5,TGTGCTAGTGGTTTCGGGGCGGGGAGGGTAGCCAAAAACATTCAGTACTTC,CASGFGAGRVAKNIQYF
.,TRBJ2-1,.,TRBV2,TGTGCCAGCAGTGGATCGACAGTTAGTGGCTCCTACAATGAGCAGTTCTTC,CASSGSTVSGSYNEQFF
.,TRBJ2-2,.,TRBV6-1,TGTGCCAGCAGTGAATTAGTAAACACCGGGGAGCTGTTTTTT,CASSELVNTGELFF
TRBD1,TRBJ2-7,few,TRBV19,TGTGCCAGTAGACGGGACAGGAGCTCCTACGAGCAGTACTTC,CASRRDRSSYEQYF
.,TRBJ1-2,.,TRBV7-2,TGTGCCAGCAGCTTAGACGGCGGCGAGTATGGCTACACCTTC,CASSLDGGEYGYTF
TRBD1,TRBJ2-7,.,TRBV5-4,TGTGCCAGCAGCTTGGGAGGACAGGGGGCCTACGAGCAGTACTTC,CASSLGGQGAYEQYF
TRBD1,TRBJ2-7,.,TRBV6-5,TGTGCCAGCAGTTCTACCGGGACAGTGGTCTTCAGGTCTTACTTC,CASSSTGTVVFRSYF
.,TRBJ2-2,.,TRBV4-1,TGCGCCAGCAGCCAAGATTACAGCTACACCGGGGAGCTGTTTTTT,CASSQDYSYTGELFF
TRBD2,TRBJ2-1,.,TRBV9,TGTGCCAGCAGCTTGGGACTAGCGGGGCCTGTCTCCTACAATGAGCAGTTCTTC,CASSLGLAGPVSYNEQFF
TRBD1,TRBJ1-2,.,TRBV11-1,TGTGCCAGCAGCTTAGATGTGACAGGGGGCCAGGATGGCTACACCTTC,CASSLDVTGGQDGYTF
.,TRBJ2-1,.,TRBV11-3,TGTGCCAGCAGCTTAGCCGGGGTCAACAATGAGCAGTTCTTC,CASSLAGVNNEQFF
.,TRBJ2-2,.,TRBV6-5,TGTGCCAGCCGAATGGCGGCCCTAGCCGGGGAGCTGTTTTTT,CASRMAALAGELFF
.,TRBJ1-4,.,TRBV5-1,TGCGCCAGCAAGACGGCCGGGAGAAATGAAAAACTGTTTTTT,CASKTAGRNEKLFF
.,TRBJ1-5,.,TRBV5-6,TGTGCCAGCAGCCAGGGGCGTCCGAAGAATCAGCCCCAGCATTTT,CASSQGRPKNQPQHF
TRBD1,TRBJ1-3,.,TRBV18,TGTGCCAGCTCACCGAGGGACAGGGGAAGAAACACCATATATTTT,CASSPRDRGRNTIYF
TRBD1,TRBJ1-5,few,TRBV29-1,TGCAGCGTTCGGACAGGGAGGACAAATCAGCCCCAGCATTTT,CSVRTGRTNQPQHF
.,TRBJ1-2,.,TRBV9,TGTGCCAGCAGCGCAGGGGTGATTGGCTACACCTTC,CASSAGVIGYTF
.,TRBJ1-5,.,TRBV19,TGTGCCAGTAGTGCGGCCAGCCATCAGCCCCAGCATTTT,CASSAASHQPQHF
TRBD1,TRBJ2-1,.,TRBV5-1,TGCGCCAGCAGCTCCCACAGGGGGGTCGGCAATGAGCAGTTCTTC,CASSSHRGVGNEQFF
.,TRBJ2-3,once,TRBV15,TGTGCCACCAGCAGAGGGGGGCAGGTAAACACAGATACGCAGTATTTT,CATSRGGQVNTDTQYF
.,TRBJ1-4,.,TRBV7-2,TGTGCCAGCAGCTTAGGACTCGGGTCGGGGGTCAAAGAAAAACTGTTTTTT,CASSLGLGSGVKEKLFF
TRBD1,TRBJ1-4,.,TRBV19,TGTGCCACACAAGATCCGGGACAGGGATCAGAAAAACTGTTTTTT,CATQDPGQGSEKLFF
TRBD2,TRBJ2-1,.,TRBV11-2,TGTGCCAGCAGCGCCGGGACTAGCGGGGTAAGATACAATGAGCAGTTCTTC,CASSAGTSGVRYNEQFF
.,TRBJ1-5,.,TRBV15,TGTGCCACCAGCACGGGGGGCAATCAGCCCCAGCATTTT,CATSTGGNQPQHF
.,TRBJ2-1,.,TRBV5-1,TGCGCCAGCAGCCATCGATCCAGCTCCTACAATGAGCAGTTCTTC,CASSHRSSSYNEQFF
TRBD1,TRBJ1-1,.,TRBV11-2,TGTGCCAGCAGCGTCGCTGGGACAGGGAACACTGAAGCTTTCTTT,CASSVAGTGNTEAFF
.,TRBJ1-2,few,TRBV19,TGTGCCAGTAGTATTTCATCCCACCGGGACTTAGATGGCTACACCTTC,CASSISSHRDLDGYTF
.,TRBJ1-2,once,TRBV19,TGTGCCAGTAGGACCGGCGGGGGGCTCTATGGCTACACCTTC,CASRTGGGLYGYTF
.,TRBJ2-1,.,TRBV18,TGTGCCAGCTCACCAAGACGGGTTGACAATGAGCAGTTCTTC,CASSPRRVDNEQFF
TRBD1,TRBJ1-1,.,TRBV4-1,TGCGCCAGCAGCCTCCGGGACAGGGGGCACACTGAAGCTTTCTTT,CASSLRDRGHTEAFF
TRBD2,TRBJ2-5,.,TRBV5-1,TGCGCCAGCAGACAAAGCGGGGTAGAGACCCAGTACTTC,CASRQSGVETQYF
.,TRBJ2-2,.,TRBV6-4,TGTGCCAGCAGTGCAGAAGGGGCTGCCGGGGAGCTGTTTTTT,CASSAEGAAGELFF